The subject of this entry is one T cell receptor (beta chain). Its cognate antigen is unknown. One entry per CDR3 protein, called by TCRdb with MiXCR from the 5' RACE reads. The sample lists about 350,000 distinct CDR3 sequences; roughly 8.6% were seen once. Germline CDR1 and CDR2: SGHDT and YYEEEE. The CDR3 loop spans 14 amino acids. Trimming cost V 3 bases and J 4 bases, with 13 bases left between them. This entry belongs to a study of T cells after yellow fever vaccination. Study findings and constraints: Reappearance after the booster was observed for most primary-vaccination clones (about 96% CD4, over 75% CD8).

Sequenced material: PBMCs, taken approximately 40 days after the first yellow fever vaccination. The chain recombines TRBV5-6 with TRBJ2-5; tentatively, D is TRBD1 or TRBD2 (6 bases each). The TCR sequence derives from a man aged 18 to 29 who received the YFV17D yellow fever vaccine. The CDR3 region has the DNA TGTGCCAGCAGCTCTCCCGGGGGCTCAGAGACCCAGTACTTC. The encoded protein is CASSSPGGSETQYF.